This T cell receptor (beta chain) was sequenced during a study of monozygotic twins with inflammatory bowel disease (dated by TCRdb to between 2018 and 2021). Background for the entire study: The full study comprised around 30 monozygotic twin pairs: nine German pairs (four IBD-concordant, five IBD-discordant) and 19 IBD-discordant Danish pairs. The search for disease-associated traits relied mainly on comparing IBD patients with their genetically identical healthy co-twins within discordant pairs. Each individual had, on average, about 151 000 unique TCRalpha sequences and 181 000 unique TCRbeta sequences available for analysis. Overall results and qualifications from the work: IBD patients shared fewer clonotypes with other individuals than healthy twins did, most markedly in patients showing signs of disease activity. The analysis was unable to tell apart different T cell subtypes. Because patients received different immunosuppressive treatments, the repertoires may have picked up extra background noise and variability between individuals. A decrease in TCRbeta repertoire diversity, as measured by inverse Simpson index, was observed in IBD patients compared with their healthy co-twins. No single strong signal or clonotype linked to IBD turned up in the results, so the idea that one exists was not supported. Repertoire similarity did not differ between concordant and discordant twins, which could be due to limited statistical power.

The library was obtained by 5' RACE. Each TCR library was prepared from about 4,000 ng of total RNA. cDNA was synthesized with SMARTScribe reverse transcriptase in eight separate reactions per sample. During cDNA synthesis, unique molecular identifiers containing a 6-nucleotide sample barcode were introduced by template switching. Amplification of TCRalpha and TCRbeta cDNA involved two nested PCRs of around 16 and 10 cycles, and each PCR was followed by bead purification. Before amplification, the cDNA was both treated with uracil DNA-glycosylase and purified with the QIAquick PCR purification kit. The second PCR added Illumina TruSeq-compatible adapters along with sample-specific barcodes. TapeStation and Qubit were used to check library quality and concentration, and around 5 ng of each library went into the pool. The pooled libraries were sequenced with 2 x 100 bp reads and custom sequencing primers on an Illumina HiSeq2500 single-index Rapid Run. The authors processed their data as follows. PCR and sequencing errors were corrected by UMI-based consensus assembly using MiGEC version 1.2.6. V(D)J alignment, clonotype assembly and CDR3 extraction were performed with MiXCR version 2.1.1. Normalisation of gene usage, clonotype sharing and MAIT/NKT TCR abundance was achieved by analysing the top 1000, 10 000 and 20 000 clonotypes per sample. Diversity was computed as the inverse Simpson index with the vegan R package after downsampling to 27 000 UMIs. Paired Mann-Whitney U tests were applied to discordant twin pairs, with Benjamini-Hochberg correction for multiple testing. TCRdb reprocessed the reads, so every CDR3 protein sequence counts as one entry and DNA is not shown. It is TCRdb's table, rather than the study itself, that gives the V and J calls and clone size. The sample's clone listing holds around 380,000 distinct CDR3 sequences. The top ten clones comprise 2.4% of the sample.

Comment on this clonotype: Its binding antigen is unknown.

The germline V gene specifies MDHEN as CDR1 and SYDVKM as CDR2. Taken from cysteine to phenylalanine, the CDR3 has 15 residues. No DNA was logged. From each donor, an approximately 2.5 ml peripheral blood sample was collected into PAXgene tubes and kept at -80 degrees C. Without any T cell sorting, total RNA was extracted from whole blood using the PAXgene blood miRNA kit on an automated QIAcube. Peripheral blood from monozygotic twin pairs who were concordant or discordant for inflammatory bowel disease underwent deep TCRalpha and TCRbeta repertoire profiling using unique molecular barcoding. Smoking habits were recorded for all twin pairs, and individuals were classified as current, former or never smokers.

The chain employs TRBV28 and TRBJ2-1. Sequencing was done on a sample of blood. This sequence originates from a human donor with ulcerative colitis or Crohn's disease, or a healthy co-twin of an affected twin (not recorded which). The CDR3 protein sequence reads: CASSTQGLLYNEQFF.